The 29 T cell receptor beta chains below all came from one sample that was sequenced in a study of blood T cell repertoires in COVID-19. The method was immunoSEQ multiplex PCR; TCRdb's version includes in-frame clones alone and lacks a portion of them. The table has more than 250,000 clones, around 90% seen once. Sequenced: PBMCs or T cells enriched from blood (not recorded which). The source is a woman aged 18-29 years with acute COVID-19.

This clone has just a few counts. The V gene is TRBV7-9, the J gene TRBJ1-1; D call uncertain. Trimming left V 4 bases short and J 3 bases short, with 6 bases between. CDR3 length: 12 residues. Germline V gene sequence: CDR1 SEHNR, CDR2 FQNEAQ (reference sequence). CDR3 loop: CASSSRDTEAFF. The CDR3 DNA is TGTGCCAGCAGCTCGCGGGACACTGAAGCTTTCTTT.

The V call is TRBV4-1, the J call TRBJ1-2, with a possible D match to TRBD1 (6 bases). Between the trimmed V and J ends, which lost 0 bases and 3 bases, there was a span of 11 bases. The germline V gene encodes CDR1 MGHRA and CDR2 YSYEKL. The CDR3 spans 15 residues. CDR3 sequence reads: CASSQDNRVDYGYTF. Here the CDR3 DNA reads TGCGCCAGCAGCCAAGATAACAGGGTAGACTATGGCTACACCTTC.

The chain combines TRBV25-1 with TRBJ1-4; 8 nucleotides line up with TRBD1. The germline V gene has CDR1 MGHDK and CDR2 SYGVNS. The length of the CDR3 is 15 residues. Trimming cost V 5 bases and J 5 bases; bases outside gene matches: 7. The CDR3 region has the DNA TGTGCCAGCAGTTATCAGGGGGCGAGAAATGAAAAACTGTTTTTT. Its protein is CASSYQGARNEKLFF.

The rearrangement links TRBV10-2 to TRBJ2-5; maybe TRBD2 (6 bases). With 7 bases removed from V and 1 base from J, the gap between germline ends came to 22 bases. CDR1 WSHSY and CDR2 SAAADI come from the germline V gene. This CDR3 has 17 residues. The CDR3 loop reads CASTQISGSPFQETQYF. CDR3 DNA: TGCGCCAGCACCCAAATATCCGGGAGCCCCTTCCAAGAGACCCAGTACTTC.

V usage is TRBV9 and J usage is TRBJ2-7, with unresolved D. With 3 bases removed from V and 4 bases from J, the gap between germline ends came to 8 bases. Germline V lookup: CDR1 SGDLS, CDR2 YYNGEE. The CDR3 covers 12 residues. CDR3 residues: CASSDSGYEQYF. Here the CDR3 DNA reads TGTGCCAGCAGCGATTCGGGTTACGAGCAGTACTTC.

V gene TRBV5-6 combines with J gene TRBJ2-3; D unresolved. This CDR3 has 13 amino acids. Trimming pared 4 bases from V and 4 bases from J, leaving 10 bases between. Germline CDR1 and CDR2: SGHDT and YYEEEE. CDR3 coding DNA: TGTGCCAGCAGCCCCCCCGTATCAGATACGCAGTATTTT. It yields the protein CASSPPVSDTQYF.

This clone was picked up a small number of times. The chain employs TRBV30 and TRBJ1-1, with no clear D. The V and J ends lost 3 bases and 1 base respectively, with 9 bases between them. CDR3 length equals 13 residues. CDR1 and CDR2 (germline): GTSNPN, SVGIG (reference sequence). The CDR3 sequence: CAWRPQANTEAFF. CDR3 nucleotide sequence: TGTGCCTGGAGGCCGCAGGCGAACACTGAAGCTTTCTTT. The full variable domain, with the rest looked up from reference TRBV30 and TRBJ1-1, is SQTIHQWPATLVQPVGSPLSLECTVEGTSNPNLYWYRQAAGRGLQLLFYSVGIGQISSEVPQNLSASRPQDRQFILSSKKLLLSDSGFYLCAWRPQANTEAFFGQGTRLTVV.

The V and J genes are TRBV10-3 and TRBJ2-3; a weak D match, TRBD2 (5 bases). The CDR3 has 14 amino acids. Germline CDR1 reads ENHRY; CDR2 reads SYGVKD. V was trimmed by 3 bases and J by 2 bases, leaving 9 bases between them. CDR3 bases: TGTGCCATCAGTGAATCGGGATACACAGATACGCAGTATTTT. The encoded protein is CAISESGYTDTQYF.

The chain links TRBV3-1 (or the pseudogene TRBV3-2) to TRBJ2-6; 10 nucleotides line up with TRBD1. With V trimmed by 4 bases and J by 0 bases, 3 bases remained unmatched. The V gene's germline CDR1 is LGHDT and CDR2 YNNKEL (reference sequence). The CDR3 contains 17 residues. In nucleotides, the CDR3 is TGTGCCAGCAGCCTAGGGACAGGGGCCTCTGGGGCCAACGTCCTGACTTTC. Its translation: CASSLGTGASGANVLTF.

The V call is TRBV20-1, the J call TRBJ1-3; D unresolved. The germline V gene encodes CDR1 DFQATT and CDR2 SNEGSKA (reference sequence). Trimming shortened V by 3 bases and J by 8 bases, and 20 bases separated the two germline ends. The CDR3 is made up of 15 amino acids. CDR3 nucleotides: TGCAGTGCTAGTCCGCGGTTACACGGAAGAGACACCATATATTTT. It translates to CSASPRLHGRDTIYF.

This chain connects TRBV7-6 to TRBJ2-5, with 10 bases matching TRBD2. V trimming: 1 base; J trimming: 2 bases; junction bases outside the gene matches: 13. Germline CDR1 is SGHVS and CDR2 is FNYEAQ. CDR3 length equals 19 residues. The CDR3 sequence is CASSLGVLAGERKQETQYF. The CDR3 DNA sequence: TGTGCCAGCAGCTTAGGAGTCCTAGCGGGAGAGAGGAAACAAGAGACCCAGTACTTC.

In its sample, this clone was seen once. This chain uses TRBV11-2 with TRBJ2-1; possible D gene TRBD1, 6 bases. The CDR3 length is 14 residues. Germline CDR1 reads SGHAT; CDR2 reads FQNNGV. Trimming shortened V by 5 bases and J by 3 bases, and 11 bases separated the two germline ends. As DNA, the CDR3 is TGTGCCAGCAGCCCGGACAGCGTCTACAATGAGCAGTTCTTC. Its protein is CASSPDSVYNEQFF.

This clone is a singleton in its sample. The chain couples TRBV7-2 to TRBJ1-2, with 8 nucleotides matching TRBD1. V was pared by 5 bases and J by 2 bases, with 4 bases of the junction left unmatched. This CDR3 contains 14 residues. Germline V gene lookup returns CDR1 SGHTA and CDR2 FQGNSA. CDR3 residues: CASSPRQGNYGYTF. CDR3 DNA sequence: TGTGCCAGCAGCCCCAGACAGGGGAACTATGGCTACACCTTC. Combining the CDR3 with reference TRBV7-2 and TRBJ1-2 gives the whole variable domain GAGVSQSPSNKVTEKGKDVELRCDPISGHTALYWYRQSLGQGLEFLIYFQGNSAPDKSGLPSDRFSAERTGGSVSTLTIQRTQQEDSAVYLCASSPRQGNYGYTFGSGTRLTVV.

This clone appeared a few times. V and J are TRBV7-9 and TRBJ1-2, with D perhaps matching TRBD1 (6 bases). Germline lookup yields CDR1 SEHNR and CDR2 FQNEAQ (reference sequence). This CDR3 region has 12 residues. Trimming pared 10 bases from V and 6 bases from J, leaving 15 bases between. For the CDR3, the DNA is TGTGCCACCCAAACAGGGTATGATGGCTACACCTTC. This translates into CATQTGYDGYTF.

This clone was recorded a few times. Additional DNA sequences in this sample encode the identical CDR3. DNA of the CDR3: TGTGCCAGCAGTTACGACAGGGAGAACACTGAAGCTTTCTTT. The encoded protein is CASSYDRENTEAFF. The chain links TRBV2 to TRBJ1-1; 7 bases fit TRBD1. This CDR3 region has 14 residues. From germline, CDR1 is SNHLY and CDR2 FYNNEI. Germline trimming cut 5 bases from V and 1 base from J; bases unmatched to any gene: 4.

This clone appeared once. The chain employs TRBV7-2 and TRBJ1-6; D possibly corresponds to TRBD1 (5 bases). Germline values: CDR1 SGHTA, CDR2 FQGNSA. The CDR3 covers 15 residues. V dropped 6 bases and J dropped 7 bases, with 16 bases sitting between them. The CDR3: CASRALGLLNSPLHF. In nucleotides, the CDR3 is TGTGCCAGCAGGGCTCTGGGACTCTTGAATTCACCCCTCCACTTT.

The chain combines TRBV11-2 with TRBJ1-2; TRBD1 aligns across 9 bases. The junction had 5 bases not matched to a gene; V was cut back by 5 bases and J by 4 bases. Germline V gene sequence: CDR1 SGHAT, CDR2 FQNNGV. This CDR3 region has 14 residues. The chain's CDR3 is CASSRTGDAYGYTF. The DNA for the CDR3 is TGTGCCAGCAGCCGGACAGGGGATGCCTATGGCTACACCTTC.

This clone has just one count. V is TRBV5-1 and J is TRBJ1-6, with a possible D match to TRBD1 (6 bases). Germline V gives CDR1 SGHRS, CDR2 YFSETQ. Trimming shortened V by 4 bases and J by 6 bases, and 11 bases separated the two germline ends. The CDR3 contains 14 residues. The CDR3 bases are TGCGCCAGCAGCCCCGGACAGTTTAATTCACCCCTCCACTTT. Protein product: CASSPGQFNSPLHF.

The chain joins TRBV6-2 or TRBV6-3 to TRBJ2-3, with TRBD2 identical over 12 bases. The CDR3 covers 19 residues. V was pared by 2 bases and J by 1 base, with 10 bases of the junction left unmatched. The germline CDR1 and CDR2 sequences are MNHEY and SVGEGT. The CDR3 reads CASSYAPPRLAGGTDTQYF. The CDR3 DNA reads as TGTGCCAGCAGTTACGCACCTCCCCGACTAGCGGGAGGCACAGATACGCAGTATTTT.

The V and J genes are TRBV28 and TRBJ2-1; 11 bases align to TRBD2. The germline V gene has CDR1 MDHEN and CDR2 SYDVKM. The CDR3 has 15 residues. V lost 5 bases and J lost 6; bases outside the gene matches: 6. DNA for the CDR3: TGTGCCAGCAGTCCTACTAGCGGGAGTGGCAATGAGCAGTTCTTC. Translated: CASSPTSGSGNEQFF.

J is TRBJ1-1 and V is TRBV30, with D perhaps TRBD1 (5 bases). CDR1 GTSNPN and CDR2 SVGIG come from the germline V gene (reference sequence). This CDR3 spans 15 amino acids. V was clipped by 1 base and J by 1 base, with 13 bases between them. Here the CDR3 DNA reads TGTGCCTGGAGTGCGGGGGGGGTGGCGAACACTGAAGCTTTCTTT. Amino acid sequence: CAWSAGGVANTEAFF.

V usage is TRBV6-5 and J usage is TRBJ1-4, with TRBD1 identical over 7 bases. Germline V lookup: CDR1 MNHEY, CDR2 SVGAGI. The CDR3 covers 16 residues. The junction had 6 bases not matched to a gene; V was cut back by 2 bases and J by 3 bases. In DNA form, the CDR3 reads TGTGCCAGCAGTTACGTCGCCGGGACAGCTAATGAAAAACTGTTTTTT. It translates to CASSYVAGTANEKLFF.

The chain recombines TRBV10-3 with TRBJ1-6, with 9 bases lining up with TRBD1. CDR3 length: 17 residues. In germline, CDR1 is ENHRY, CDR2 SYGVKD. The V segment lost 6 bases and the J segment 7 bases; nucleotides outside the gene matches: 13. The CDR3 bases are TGTGCCATCAGGAGGGGACAGGCCGGGACAGGGAATTCACCCCTCCACTTT. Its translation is CAIRRGQAGTGNSPLHF.

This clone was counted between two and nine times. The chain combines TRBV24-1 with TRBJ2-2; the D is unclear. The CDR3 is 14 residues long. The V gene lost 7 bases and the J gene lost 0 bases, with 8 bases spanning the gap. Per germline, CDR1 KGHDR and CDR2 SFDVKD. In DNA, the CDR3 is TGTGCCACCAGATCCACAGCGAACACCGGGGAGCTGTTTTTT. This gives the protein CATRSTANTGELFF.

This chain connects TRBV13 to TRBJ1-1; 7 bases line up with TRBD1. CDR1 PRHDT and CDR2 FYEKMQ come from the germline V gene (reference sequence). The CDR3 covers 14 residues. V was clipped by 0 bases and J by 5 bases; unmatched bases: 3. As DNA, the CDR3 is TGTGCCAGCAGCTTAGGGACAGGGATAACTGAAGCTTTCTTT. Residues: CASSLGTGITEAFF.

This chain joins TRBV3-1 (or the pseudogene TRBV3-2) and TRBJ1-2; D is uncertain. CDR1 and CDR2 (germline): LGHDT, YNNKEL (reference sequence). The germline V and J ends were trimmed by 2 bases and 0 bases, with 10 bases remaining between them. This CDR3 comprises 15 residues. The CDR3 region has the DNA TGTGCCAGCAGCCAACTAGGTAGCTCTAACTATGGCTACACCTTC. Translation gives CASSQLGSSNYGYTF.

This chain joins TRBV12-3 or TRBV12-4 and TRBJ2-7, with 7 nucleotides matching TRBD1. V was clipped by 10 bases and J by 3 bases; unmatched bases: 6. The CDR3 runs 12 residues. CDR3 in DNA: TGTGCCACCACGACAGGGAACTACGAGCAGTACTTC. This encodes CATTTGNYEQYF.

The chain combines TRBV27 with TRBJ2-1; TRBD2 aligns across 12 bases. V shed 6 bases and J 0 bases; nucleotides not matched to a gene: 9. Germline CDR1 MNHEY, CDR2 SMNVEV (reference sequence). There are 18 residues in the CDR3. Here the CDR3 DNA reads TGTGCCAGCAGCCCGGGACTAGCGGGTTACAGCTCCTACAATGAGCAGTTCTTC. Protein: CASSPGLAGYSSYNEQFF.

The CDR3, as DNA: TGTGCCAGCAGCTTGTACGGCTCCTATAATTCACCCCTCCACTTT. This sequence encodes CASSLYGSYNSPLHF. V gene TRBV5-4 combines with J gene TRBJ1-6; no clear D. This CDR3 spans 15 amino acids. Germline-derived CDR1 and CDR2 are SGHNT and YYREEE (reference sequence). V lost 1 base and J lost 0, with 5 bases in between.